This T cell receptor (beta chain) was observed in a study of memory CD4+ T cells and cytomegalovirus serostatus. At the level of the study: This sample comes from healthy Belgian adults, 9 CMV seropositive, approximately 23 seronegative.

This CDR3 is 14 amino acids long. In germline, CDR1 is MNHNY, CDR2 SVGAGI (reference sequence). V was pared by 2 bases and J by 6 bases, with 13 bases between. The authors' processing: After removing out-of-frame reads, millions of distinct TCRbeta sequences remained. This table comes from immunoSEQ multiplex PCR, and its TCRdb copy is limited to in-frame clones, with some not included. V, J and clone size are taken as reported in that table, and D and trimming were inferred from the DNA itself. The sample holds about 52,000 clones, 80% seen once. The sort gate was single viable CD3+CD4+CD8-CD45RO+ cells for memory CD4+ T cells. Serostatus was set by detecting CMV pp150, pp28, p38, p52 IgG.

The sequence came from an adult in good health and CMV-seropositive. V usage is TRBV6-6 and J usage is TRBJ1-2; D is uncertain. The specimen was memory CD4+ T cells from blood. CDR3 DNA sequence: TGTGCCAGCAGTTACGAGGTCGGCCAGGATGGCTACACCTTC. Its translation is CASSYEVGQDGYTF.